This T cell receptor (beta chain) comes out of a study of OX40 agonist ivuxolimab in advanced cancers. In the study overall: While on treatment, patients had intravenous ivuxolimab at 0.01 to 10 mg/kg every 2 weeks. Partial response was recorded in three patients: one hepatocellular carcinoma and two cutaneous melanoma cases.

Study results and limitations: The average count of expanded clones was higher among CD8+ T cells than among CD4+.

About this clone itself: Its antigen is as yet unknown.

This CDR3 has 16 residues. CDR1 is SGHVS, CDR2 FQNEAQ, per germline. The trim removed 4 bases at V and 7 bases at J, leaving 10 bases unmatched. The repertoire was sequenced with immunoSEQ multiplex PCR; TCRdb's copy has only in-frame clones and lacks some. The table has around 60,000 clones, more than 70% seen once. The clonotype was recovered from an adult with an advanced solid tumor such as melanoma, head and neck, liver or kidney cancer. Sequenced material: CD4+ or CD8+ T cells sorted from blood, taken in a trial of the OX40 agonist ivuxolimab. V usage is TRBV7-8 and J usage is TRBJ1-6; 7 nucleotides agree with TRBD1. CDR3 coding DNA: TGTGCCAGCAGCTCAAACCCGGCCAGGGGGAATTCACCCCTCCACTTT. Translation: CASSSNPARGNSPLHF.